Reported below is one T cell receptor beta chain. Its antigen is unidentified. This record belongs to a study of neurological immune-mediated disorders. Regarding the study as a whole: Among 34 multiple sclerosis patients, 18 had repertoires that phylogenetic grouping placed in one related-CDR3 cluster, a possible signature.

The cDNA was synthesized by 5'RACE incorporating 10-nucleotide random UMIs. Over 170 million TCR-beta sequences (from 15-18 subjects) were yielded by each sequencing run. In TCRdb, the 5' RACE reads were re-called with MiXCR into one record per CDR3 protein. The repertoire includes tens of thousands of distinct CDR3 sequences, 4.5% to 5.5% of them detected once, and roughly 2% sits in the top ten. Germline CDR1 is SGHRS and CDR2 is YFSETQ. After removal of 1 base from V and 4 bases from J, the junction contained 7 bases not matched to a gene. This CDR3 spans 18 amino acids. The genes are TRBV5-1 and TRBJ2-2; 13 nucleotides match TRBD2. Sequences were obtained from PBMCs. The receptor was derived from a woman aged 70-85 years with multiple sclerosis. CDR3 residues: CASSLRTSGSGSTGELFF. DNA of the CDR3: TGCGCCAGCAGCTTGCGGACTAGCGGGAGTGGGAGCACCGGGGAGCTGTTTTTT.